This T cell receptor (beta chain) is from a study of human T cells and chemical hapten exposure. Study-level points and caveats: Expanded TCR sets contained significantly more large CDR3 similarity clusters than controls.

TCRdb recomputed calls from the RACE reads with MiXCR, one row per CDR3 protein. The sample includes about 190,000 distinct CDR3 sequences, approximately 26% of them seen just once. CDR1 and CDR2 (germline): MDHEN, SYDVKM. V shed 7 bases and J shed 5 bases, with 16 bases lying between them. This CDR3 region has 14 residues. This clonotype has a handful of counts. Its antigen is currently unknown. The sample's time point: patch test 3, about 24 weeks after DPC sensitization. The treatment is: therapeutic diphenylcyclopropenone sensitization with weekly scalp DPC. V and J are TRBV28 and TRBJ2-3, with D hard to call. The material sequenced was whole blood, taken in connection with sensitization to the hapten diphenylcyclopropenone (DPC). The receptor was derived from a woman aged 40 to 50 with alopecia areata. Some clones in this sample may be carry-over from other donors' samples. The CDR3 spells CASTPGPSKDTQYF. For the CDR3, the DNA is TGTGCCAGCACCCCTGGTCCATCGAAAGATACGCAGTATTTT.